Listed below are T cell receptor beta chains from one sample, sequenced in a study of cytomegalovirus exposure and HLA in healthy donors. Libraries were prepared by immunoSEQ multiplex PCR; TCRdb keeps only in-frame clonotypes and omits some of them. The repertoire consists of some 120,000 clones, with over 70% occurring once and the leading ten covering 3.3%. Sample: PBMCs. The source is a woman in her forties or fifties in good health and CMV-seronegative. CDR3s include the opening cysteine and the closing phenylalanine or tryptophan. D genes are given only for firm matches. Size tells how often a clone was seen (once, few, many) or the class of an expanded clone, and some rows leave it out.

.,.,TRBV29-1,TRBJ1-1,CSVSRAEAFF,TGCAGCGTTTCGAGGGCTGAAGCTTTCTTT
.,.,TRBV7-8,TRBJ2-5,CASSLEVRGGATQYF,TGTGCCAGCAGCTTAGAGGTTCGCGGGGGCGCGACCCAGTACTTC
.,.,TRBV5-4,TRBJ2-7,CASSNSRALGNYEQYF,TGTGCCAGCAGTAATTCCAGGGCCCTGGGTAACTACGAGCAGTACTTC
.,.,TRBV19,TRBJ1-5,CASSNRDNLNQPQHF,TGTGCCAGTAGTAATCGGGACAACTTAAATCAGCCCCAGCATTTT
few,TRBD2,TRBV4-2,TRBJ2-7,CASSQEGAGASYEQYF,TGTGCCAGCAGCCAAGAGGGAGCGGGAGCCTCCTACGAGCAGTACTTC
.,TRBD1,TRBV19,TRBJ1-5,CASSIHPDRVILGQPQHF,TGTGCCAGTAGTATACACCCGGACAGGGTTATTCTTGGTCAGCCCCAGCATTTT
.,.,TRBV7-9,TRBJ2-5,CASSAQEQETQYF,TGTGCCAGCAGCGCCCAGGAACAAGAGACCCAGTACTTC
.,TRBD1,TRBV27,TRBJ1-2,CASSLSAGGQGANYGYTF,TGTGCCAGCAGTTTATCTGCTGGCGGACAGGGGGCTAACTATGGCTACACCTTC
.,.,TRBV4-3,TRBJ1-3,CASSQERGDGNTIYF,TGCGCCAGCAGCCAAGAGCGAGGAGACGGAAACACCATATATTTT
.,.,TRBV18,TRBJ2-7,CASSKGEGPYEQYF,TGTGCCAGCTCGAAAGGCGAGGGCCCCTACGAGCAGTACTTC
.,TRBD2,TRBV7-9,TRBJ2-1,CASFISGRLIDEQFF,TGTGCCAGCTTCATTAGCGGGAGGTTAATCGATGAGCAGTTCTTC
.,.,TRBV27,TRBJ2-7,CASSFSSNHEQYF,TGTGCCAGCAGCTTTAGCAGTAATCACGAGCAGTACTTC
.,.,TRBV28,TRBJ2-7,CASSRYYEQYF,TGTGCCAGCAGTCGATACTACGAGCAGTACTTC
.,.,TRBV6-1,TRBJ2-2,CASGAENTGELFF,TGTGCCAGTGGGGCAGAGAACACCGGGGAGCTGTTTTTT
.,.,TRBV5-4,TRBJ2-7,CASSSWGRLILYF,TGTGCCAGCAGCTCCTGGGGCAGGCTGATTCTGTACTTC
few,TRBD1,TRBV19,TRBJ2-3,CASSTGTGGGNTQYF,TGTGCCAGTAGTACCGGGACAGGGGGGGGGAATACGCAGTATTTT
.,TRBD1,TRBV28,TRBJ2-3,CASRAGTAGPYF,TGTGCCAGCAGGGCCGGGACAGCTGGACCGTATTTT
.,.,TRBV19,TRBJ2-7,CASSTGPSYEQYF,TGTGCCAGTTCAACAGGGCCCTCCTACGAGCAGTACTTC
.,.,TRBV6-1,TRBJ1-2,CASSDQANYGYTF,TGTGCCAGCAGTGATCAGGCTAACTATGGCTACACCTTC
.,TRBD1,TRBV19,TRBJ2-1,CASSNPGQGGNEQFF,TGTGCCAGTAGCAATCCGGGACAGGGTGGAAATGAGCAGTTCTTC
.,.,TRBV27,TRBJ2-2,CASRKGLDTGELFF,TGTGCCAGCAGGAAGGGACTCGACACCGGGGAGCTGTTTTTT
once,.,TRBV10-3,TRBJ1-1,CAIRYSNTEAFF,TGTGCCATCAGATATTCGAACACTGAAGCTTTCTTT
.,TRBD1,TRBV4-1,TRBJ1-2,CASSPGQGFSGYTF,TGCGCCAGCAGCCCTGGACAGGGCTTTTCTGGCTACACCTTC
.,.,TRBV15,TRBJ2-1,CATSRDQGYILNEQFF,TGTGCCACCAGCAGAGATCAGGGTTACATACTCAATGAGCAGTTCTTC
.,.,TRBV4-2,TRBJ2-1,CASSEESLEQFF,TGTGCCAGCAGCGAAGAGAGTCTTGAGCAGTTCTTC
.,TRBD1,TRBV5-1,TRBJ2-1,CASSPGQGSDEQFF,TGCGCCAGCAGCCCGGGACAGGGGTCAGATGAGCAGTTCTTC
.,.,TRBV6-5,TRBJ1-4,CASSYSTGELNEKLFF,TGTGCCAGCAGTTACTCGACCGGGGAACTTAATGAAAAACTGTTTTTT
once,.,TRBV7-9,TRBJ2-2,CASSYVGVGRWTGELFF,TGTGCCAGCAGCTACGTTGGAGTTGGGAGATGGACCGGGGAGCTGTTTTTT
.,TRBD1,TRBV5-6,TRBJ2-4,CASSLPGQGNIQYF,TGTGCCAGCAGCTTGCCGGGACAGGGGAACATTCAGTACTTC
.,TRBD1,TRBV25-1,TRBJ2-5,CASSEYTGVGETQYF,TGTGCCAGCAGTGAATATACAGGGGTCGGGGAGACCCAGTACTTC
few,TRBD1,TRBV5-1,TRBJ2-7,CASSLPGTGVYEQYF,TGCGCCAGCAGCTTGCCGGGTACAGGGGTCTACGAGCAGTACTTC
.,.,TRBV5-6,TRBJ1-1,CASSLTQEGRAFF,TGTGCCAGCAGCTTGACGCAGGAAGGTCGAGCTTTCTTT
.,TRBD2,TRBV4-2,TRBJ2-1,CASSQVVISGIDEQFF,TGTGCCAGCAGCCAAGTCGTTATTAGCGGGATTGATGAGCAGTTCTTC
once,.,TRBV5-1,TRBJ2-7,CASSLGPGEDYEQYF,TGCGCCAGCAGCTTGGGTCCGGGAGAAGACTACGAGCAGTACTTC